This T cell receptor (beta chain) was profiled in a study of blood T cells in healthy people across ages. This CDR3 is built from 18 residues. The V gene's germline CDR1 is DFQATT and CDR2 SNEGSKA (reference sequence). Trimming left V 0 bases short and J 1 base short, with 19 bases between. The sample holds many counts of this clonotype. PCR was performed a second time for about 7 to 12 cycles using a sample-barcoded 5' primer and a J-beta primer mix. TCRdb analysed the 5' RACE reads with MiXCR anew, one entry per CDR3 protein. The sample consists of about 730,000 distinct CDR3 sequences, more than 40% of them appearing once. The individuals who served as donors were healthy Caucasians living in Russia, aged roughly 6 to 90. A minimum of 6 micrograms of total RNA was extracted per sample.

The chain carries TRBV20-1 and TRBJ2-4, with a tentative D call TRBD2 (5 bases). Input material: blood. The receptor comes from a woman in her fifties or sixties in good health. The CDR3 here is CSARETPRTGTAKNIQYF. CDR3 DNA sequence: TGCAGTGCTAGAGAAACACCTAGGACGGGAACGGCCAAAAACATTCAGTACTTC.